This T cell receptor beta chain was obtained from a study of T cell responses to AZD1222 COVID-19 vaccine. Study results and caveats: Spike-specific TCR depth and breadth grew after two AZD1222 doses. Nearly half of spike-specific TCRs reportedly target variant regions that are unmutated in the B.1.351 and B.1.1.7 variants. Only a handful of AZD1222 recipients tested seropositive at baseline.

The CDR3 covers 16 residues. CDR1 and CDR2 (germline): SNHLY, FYNNEI. V shed 4 bases, J shed 4 bases, and the junction held 9 bases outside the gene matches. Only in-frame clones appear in the TCRdb table, and some are missing; sequencing was by immunoSEQ multiplex PCR. The sample shows 150,000 to 250,000 clones, roughly 92% of them seen only once. In regard to this clone: As yet, its antigen is unknown.

The sequencing here drew on peripheral blood, taken 28 days after the second AZD1222 dose. The chain employs TRBV2 and TRBJ1-4; the match to TRBD1 covers 7 bases. The receptor's source is an adult who received the AZD1222 COVID-19 vaccine. The DNA of the CDR3 is TGTGCCAGCAGTGGAGCGACAGGGCTAAGTAATGAAAAACTGTTTTTT. As protein: CASSGATGLSNEKLFF.